A selection of T cell receptor beta chains follows, all from one sample in a study of blood T cell repertoires in COVID-19. Generated by immunoSEQ multiplex PCR, the TCRdb table keeps only in-frame clones and is missing some. The table has some 100,000 clones, about 91% seen once. The material sequenced was peripheral blood. Source of these receptors: a man in his fifties with COVID-19, enrolled during active disease. Both conserved end residues are trimmed from each CDR3.

V,CDR3
TRBV6-5,ASSRDRDYEQY
TRBV9,ASSVGDRALEQY
TRBV13,ASSLNRGSSYNSPLH
TRBV6-5,ASNRRPGLATEQY
TRBV18,ASSPSGQGATEAF
TRBV2,ASSQQGARDGYT
TRBV10-3,AISESTQNNSPLH
TRBV7-8,ASSFKRHANSNQPQH
TRBV2,ASSEDRGGNQPQH
TRBV5-1,ASSSNQGGNYGYT
TRBV4-2,ASSQDGRGNQPQH
TRBV19,ASSIEPGGRF
TRBV11-2,ASRDPSLGDTEAF
TRBV7-9,ASSLESVTGRAYGYT
TRBV5-4,ASSMEVGTEAF
TRBV9,ASSATQGMNTEAF
TRBV10-3,ATLDGGENTIY
TRBV6-1,ASREDSSATEAF
TRBV25-1,ASSEDSTGELF
TRBV10-2,ASLRGGGPSYNEQF
TRBV7-2,ASSLSRPAGEQY
TRBV7-9,ASSLEGQNYGYT
TRBV30,AWSTNAANYGYT
TRBV12-5,ASGLDMGRKF
TRBV4-1,ASSQDRGRTEAF
TRBV4-1,ASKRTEGPYEQY
TRBV28,ASSFWDRNSPLH
TRBV19,ASSASGNTIY
TRBV18,ASSPPLNLGQGSGQWVNTEAF
TRBV4-3,ASSQDSGSGGDSYEQY
TRBV30,ARGRGGPGELF
TRBV7-6,ASSSGQPNQPQH
TRBV19,ASSSFWGQGADSPLH
TRBV5-6,ASSADRGYNEKLF
TRBV5-1,ASSLLAGSTDTQY
TRBV21-1,ATLDTSYRGGTYNEQF
TRBV7-9,ASSLGQVNTEAF
TRBV4-2,ASSQDPENEQF
TRBV18,ASSPGQGAGTEAF
TRBV4-1,ASSSGTGRNTEAF
TRBV6-2/TRBV6-3,ASSYGGGWYEQF
TRBV3-1/TRBV3-2,ASSPPGGYSPLH
TRBV30,AWRPQGLGGYT
TRBV24-1,ATSAPTGGTGELF
TRBV5-1,ASSQGTDNSPLH
TRBV18,ASSAGTSGGAETQY
TRBV29-1,SVTGGNEKLF
TRBV19,ASSPRGMASDTQY
TRBV9,ASSVGPAQTRVGELF
TRBV28,ASTQEGGYT